In this sample, the clone carrying this T cell receptor (beta chain) turned up many times. This entry comes from a study of metastatic and nonmetastatic thyroid tumors. Thyroid surgery was performed in patients who had received no treatment beforehand. TCRdb reanalyzed the PCR reads via MiXCR. This table has around 19,000 clones, 15% to 17% appearing once. The sample taken for sequencing was blood. This receptor was identified in a female donor with papillary thyroid cancer or a benign thyroid nodule (not recorded which). Some clones in this sample may be carry-over from other donors' samples.

The CDR3 loop is CSAFLMNTGKNIQYF. CDR3 bases: TGCAGTGCCTTCCTGATGAACACGGGCAAAAACATTCAGTACTTC. This sequence joins TRBV20-1 and TRBJ2-4, with D unresolved. Germline CDR1 reads DFQATT; CDR2 reads SNEGSKA (reference sequence). Trimming left V 6 bases short and J 3 bases short, with 18 bases between. CDR3 length: 15 residues.